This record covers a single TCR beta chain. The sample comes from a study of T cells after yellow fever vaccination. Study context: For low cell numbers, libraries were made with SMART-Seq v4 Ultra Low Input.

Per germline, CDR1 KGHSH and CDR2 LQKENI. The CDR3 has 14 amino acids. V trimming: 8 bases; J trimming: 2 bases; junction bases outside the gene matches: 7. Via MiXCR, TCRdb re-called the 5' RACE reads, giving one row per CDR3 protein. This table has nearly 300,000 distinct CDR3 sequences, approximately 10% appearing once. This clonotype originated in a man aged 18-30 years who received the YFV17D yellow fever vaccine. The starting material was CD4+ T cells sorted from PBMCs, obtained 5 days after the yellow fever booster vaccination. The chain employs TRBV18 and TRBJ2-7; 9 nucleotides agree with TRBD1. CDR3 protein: CASTGTGITYEQYF. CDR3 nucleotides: TGTGCCAGCACCGGGACAGGGATTACCTACGAGCAGTACTTC.